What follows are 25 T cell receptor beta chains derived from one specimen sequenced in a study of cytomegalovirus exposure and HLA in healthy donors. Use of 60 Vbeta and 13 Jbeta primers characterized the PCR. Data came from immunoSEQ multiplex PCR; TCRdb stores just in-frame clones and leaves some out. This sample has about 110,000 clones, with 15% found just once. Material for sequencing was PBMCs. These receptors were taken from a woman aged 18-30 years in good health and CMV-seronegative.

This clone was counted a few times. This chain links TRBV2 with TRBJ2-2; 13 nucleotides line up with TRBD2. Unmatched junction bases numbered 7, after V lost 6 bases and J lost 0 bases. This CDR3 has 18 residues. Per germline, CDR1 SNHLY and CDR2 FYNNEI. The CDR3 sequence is CASRVPTSGGANTGELFF. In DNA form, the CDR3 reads TGTGCCAGCAGAGTCCCCACTAGCGGGGGGGCGAACACCGGGGAGCTGTTTTTT.

CDR3 protein: CASTIGQGVDTEAFF. The CDR3 coding sequence is TGTGCCAGCACCATTGGGCAGGGGGTAGACACTGAAGCTTTCTTT. The V gene is TRBV5-4, the J gene TRBJ1-1; 7 nucleotides line up with TRBD1. Trimming at V came to 6 bases and at J to 3 bases, leaving 11 bases not matched to a gene. The CDR3 runs 15 residues. Germline V gene lookup returns CDR1 SGHNT and CDR2 YYREEE (reference sequence).

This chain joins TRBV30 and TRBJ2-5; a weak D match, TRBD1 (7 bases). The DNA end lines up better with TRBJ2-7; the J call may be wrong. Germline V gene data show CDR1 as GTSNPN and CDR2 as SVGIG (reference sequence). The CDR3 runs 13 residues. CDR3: CAWSWQGGYEQYF. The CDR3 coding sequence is TGTGCCTGGAGCTGGCAGGGGGGTTACGAGCAGTACTTC.

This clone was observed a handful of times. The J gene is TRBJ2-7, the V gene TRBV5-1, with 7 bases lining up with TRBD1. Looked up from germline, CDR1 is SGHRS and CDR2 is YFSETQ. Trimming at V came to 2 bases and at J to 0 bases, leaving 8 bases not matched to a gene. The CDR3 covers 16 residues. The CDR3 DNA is TGCGCCAGCAGCTTACTAGGGGGCGCGGGCTCCTACGAGCAGTACTTC. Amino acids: CASSLLGGAGSYEQYF. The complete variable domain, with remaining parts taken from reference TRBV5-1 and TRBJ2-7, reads KAGVTQTPRYLIKTRGQQVTLSCSPISGHRSVSWYQQTPGQGLQFLFEYFSETQRNKGNFPGRFSGRQFSNSRSEMNVSTLELGDSALYLCASSLLGGAGSYEQYFGPGTRLTVT.

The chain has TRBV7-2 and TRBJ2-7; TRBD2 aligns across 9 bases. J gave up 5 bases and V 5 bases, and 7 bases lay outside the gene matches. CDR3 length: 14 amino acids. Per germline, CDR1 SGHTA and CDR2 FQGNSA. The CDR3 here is CASSISGGAHEQYF. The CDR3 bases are TGTGCCAGCAGCATTAGCGGGGGTGCCCACGAGCAGTACTTC.

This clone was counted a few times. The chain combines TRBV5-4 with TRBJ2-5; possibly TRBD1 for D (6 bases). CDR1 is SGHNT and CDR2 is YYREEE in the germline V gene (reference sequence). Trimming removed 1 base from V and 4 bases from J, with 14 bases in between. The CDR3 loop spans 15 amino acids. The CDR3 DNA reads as TGTGCCAGCAGCTTGTTTCGGGACACCGGAGAGACCCAGTACTTC. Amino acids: CASSLFRDTGETQYF. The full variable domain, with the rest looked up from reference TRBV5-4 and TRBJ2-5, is ETGVTQSPTHLIKTRGQQVTLRCSSQSGHNTVSWYQQALGQGPQFIFQYYREEENGRGNFPPRFSGLQFPNYSSELNVNALELDDSALYLCASSLFRDTGETQYFGPGTRLLVL.

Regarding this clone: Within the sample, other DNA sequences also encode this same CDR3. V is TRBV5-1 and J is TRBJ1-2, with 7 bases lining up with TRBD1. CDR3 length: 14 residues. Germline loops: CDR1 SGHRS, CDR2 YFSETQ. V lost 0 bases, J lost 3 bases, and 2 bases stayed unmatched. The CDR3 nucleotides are TGCGCCAGCAGCTTGGGACAGGGAGACTATGGCTACACCTTC. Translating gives CASSLGQGDYGYTF.

The CDR3 reads CASSDPSRASTNEKLFF. CDR3 DNA: TGTGCCAGCAGTGACCCGTCCAGGGCCTCAACTAATGAAAAACTGTTTTTT. The chain employs TRBV6-4 and TRBJ1-4; possibly TRBD1 for D (5 bases). Trimming left V 2 bases short and J 0 bases short, with 13 bases between. Germline CDR1 and CDR2: MRHNA and SNTAGT. The CDR3 has 17 amino acids.

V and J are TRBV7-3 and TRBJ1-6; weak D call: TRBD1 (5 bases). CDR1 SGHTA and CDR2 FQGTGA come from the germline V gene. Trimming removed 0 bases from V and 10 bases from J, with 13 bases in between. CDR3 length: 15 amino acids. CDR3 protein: CASSLTGRDESPLHF. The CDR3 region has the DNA TGTGCCAGCAGCTTAACGGGCAGGGATGAATCACCCCTCCACTTT.

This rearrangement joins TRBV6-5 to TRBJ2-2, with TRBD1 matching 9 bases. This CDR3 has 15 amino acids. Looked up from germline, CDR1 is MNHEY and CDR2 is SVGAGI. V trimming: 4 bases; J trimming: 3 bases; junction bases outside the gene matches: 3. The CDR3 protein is CASSFGQGYTGELFF. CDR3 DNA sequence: TGTGCCAGCAGTTTCGGACAGGGGTACACCGGGGAGCTGTTTTTT.

In DNA, the CDR3 is TGTGCCAGCAGCGGACAGGGGGGGAACAATGAGCAGTTCTTC. This gives the protein CASSGQGGNNEQFF. This chain links TRBV9 with TRBJ2-1; 9 bases align to TRBD1. The CDR3 runs to 14 residues. The V segment lost 3 bases and the J segment 5 bases; nucleotides outside the gene matches: 3. The germline CDR1 and CDR2 sequences are SGDLS and YYNGEE.

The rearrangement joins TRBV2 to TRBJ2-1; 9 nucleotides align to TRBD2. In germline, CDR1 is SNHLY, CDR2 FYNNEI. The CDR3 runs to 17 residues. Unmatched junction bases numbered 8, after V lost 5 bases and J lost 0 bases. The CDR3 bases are TGTGCCAGCAGTTCTTTTGGGACTAGCAGCTCCTACAATGAGCAGTTCTTC. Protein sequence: CASSSFGTSSSYNEQFF.

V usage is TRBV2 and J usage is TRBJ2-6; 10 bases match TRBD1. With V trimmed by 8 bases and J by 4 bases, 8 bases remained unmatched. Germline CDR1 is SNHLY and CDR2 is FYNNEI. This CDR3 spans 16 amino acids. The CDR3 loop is CASGPGTGAGANVLTF. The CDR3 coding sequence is TGTGCCAGCGGTCCCGGGACAGGGGCCGGGGCCAACGTCCTGACTTTC.

The CDR3 here is CASSQEPRGYEKLFF. CDR3 nucleotides: TGCGCCAGCAGCCAAGAACCCCGGGGGTATGAAAAACTGTTTTTT. The rearrangement uses TRBV4-1 and TRBJ1-4, with a tentative D call TRBD1 (5 bases). The CDR3 covers 15 residues. The germline V and J ends were trimmed by 0 bases and 6 bases, with 11 bases remaining between them. Per germline, CDR1 MGHRA and CDR2 YSYEKL.

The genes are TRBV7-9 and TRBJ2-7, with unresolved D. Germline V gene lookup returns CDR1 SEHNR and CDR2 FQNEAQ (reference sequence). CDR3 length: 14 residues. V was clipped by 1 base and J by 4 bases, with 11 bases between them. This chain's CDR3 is CASSLVSNPYEQYF. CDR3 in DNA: TGTGCCAGCAGCTTAGTCAGTAACCCATACGAGCAGTACTTC.

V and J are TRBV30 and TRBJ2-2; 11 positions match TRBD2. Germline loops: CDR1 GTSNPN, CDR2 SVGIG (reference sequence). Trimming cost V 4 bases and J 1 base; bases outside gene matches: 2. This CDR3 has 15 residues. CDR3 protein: CAWNSGGGNTGELFF. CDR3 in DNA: TGTGCCTGGAATAGCGGGGGGGGGAACACCGGGGAGCTGTTTTTT.

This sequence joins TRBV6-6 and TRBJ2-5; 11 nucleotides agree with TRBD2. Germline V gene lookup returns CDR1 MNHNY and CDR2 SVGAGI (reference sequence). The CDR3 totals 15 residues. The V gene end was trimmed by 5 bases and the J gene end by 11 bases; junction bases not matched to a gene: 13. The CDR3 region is CASSLLSGRAREQYF. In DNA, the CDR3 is TGTGCCAGCAGTCTCCTTAGCGGGAGGGCCAGGGAGCAGTACTTC.

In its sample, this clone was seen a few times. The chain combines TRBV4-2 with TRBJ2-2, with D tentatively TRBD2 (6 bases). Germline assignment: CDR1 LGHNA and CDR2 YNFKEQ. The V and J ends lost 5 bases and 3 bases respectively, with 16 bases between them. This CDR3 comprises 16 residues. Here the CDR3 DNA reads TGTGCCAGCAGCAACCGGAGGGGTTCCTACACCGGGGAGCTGTTTTTT. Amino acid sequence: CASSNRRGSYTGELFF.

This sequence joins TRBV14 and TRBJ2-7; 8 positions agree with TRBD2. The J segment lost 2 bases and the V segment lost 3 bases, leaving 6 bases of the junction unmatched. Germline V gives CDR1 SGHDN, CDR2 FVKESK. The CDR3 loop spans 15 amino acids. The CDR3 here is CASSQHRLAPYEQYF. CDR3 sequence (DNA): TGTGCCAGCAGCCAGCACCGACTAGCGCCCTACGAGCAGTACTTC.

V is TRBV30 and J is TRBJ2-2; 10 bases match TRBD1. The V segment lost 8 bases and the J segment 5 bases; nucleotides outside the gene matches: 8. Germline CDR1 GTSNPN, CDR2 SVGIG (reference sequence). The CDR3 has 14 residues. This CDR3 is CAGATGGATGELFF. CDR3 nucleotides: TGTGCCGGGGCGACAGGGGGCGCGACCGGGGAGCTGTTTTTT. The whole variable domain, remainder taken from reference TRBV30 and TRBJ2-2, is SQTIHQWPATLVQPVGSPLSLECTVEGTSNPNLYWYRQAAGRGLQLLFYSVGIGQISSEVPQNLSASRPQDRQFILSSKKLLLSDSGFYLCAGATGGATGELFFGEGSRLTVL.

CDR3 region: CASSQRGPGTGSDTQYF. The DNA of the CDR3 is TGCGCCAGCAGCCAACGCGGTCCCGGGACAGGATCCGATACGCAGTATTTT. This chain uses TRBV4-3 with TRBJ2-3; 8 bases agree with TRBD1. Germline values: CDR1 LGHNA, CDR2 YSLEER. There are 17 residues in the CDR3. The V gene end was trimmed by 2 bases and the J gene end by 6 bases; junction bases not matched to a gene: 13.

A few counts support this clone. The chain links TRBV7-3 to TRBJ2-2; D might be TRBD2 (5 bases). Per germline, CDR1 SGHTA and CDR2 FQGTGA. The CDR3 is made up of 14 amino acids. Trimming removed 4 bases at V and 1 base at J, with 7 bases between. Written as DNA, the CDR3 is TGTGCCAGCAGCTCGGACTGGAACACCGGGGAGCTGTTTTTT. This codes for CASSSDWNTGELFF.

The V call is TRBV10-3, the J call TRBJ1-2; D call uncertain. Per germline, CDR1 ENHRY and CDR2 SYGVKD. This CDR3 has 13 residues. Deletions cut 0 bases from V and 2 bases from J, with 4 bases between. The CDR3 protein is CAISESRNYGYTF. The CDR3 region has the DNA TGTGCCATCAGTGAGTCACGGAACTATGGCTACACCTTC.

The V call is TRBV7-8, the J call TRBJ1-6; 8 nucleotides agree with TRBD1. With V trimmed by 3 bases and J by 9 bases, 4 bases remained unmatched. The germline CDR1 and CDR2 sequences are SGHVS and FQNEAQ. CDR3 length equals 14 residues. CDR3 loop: CASSLDREVSPLHF. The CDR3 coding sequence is TGTGCCAGCAGCTTGGACAGGGAGGTTTCACCCCTCCACTTT.

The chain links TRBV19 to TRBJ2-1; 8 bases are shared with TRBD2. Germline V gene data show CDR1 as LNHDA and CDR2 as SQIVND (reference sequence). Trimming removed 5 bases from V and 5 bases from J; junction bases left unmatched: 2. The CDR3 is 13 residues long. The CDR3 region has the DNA TGTGCCAGTAGTCGCGGGAGGCACAATGAGCAGTTCTTC. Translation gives CASSRGRHNEQFF.